This record covers a single TCR beta chain. This specimen comes from a study of blood T cell repertoires in COVID-19. Turning to the study itself: Samples taken during acute and convalescent COVID-19 were collected in the United States, Italy and Spain. Sources were T cells, B-cell-depleted T cells, or PBMCs; the material itself was cDNA or gDNA.

In the authors' workflow: The assay estimated nucleated cells by amplifying reference gene primers. This table comes from immunoSEQ multiplex PCR, and its TCRdb copy is limited to in-frame clones, with some not included. For V, J and clone size, that table is used; D and trimming come from the DNA. The sample yields about 300,000 clones, about nine tenths seen once. Seattle enrolled patients during active infection and tracked them longitudinally. CDR1 is MNHEY and CDR2 is SMNVEV in the germline V gene (reference sequence). CDR3 length: 14 residues. The V end lost 0 bases, the J end lost 5 bases, and 7 bases lay between the germline ends.

The rearrangement links TRBV27 to TRBJ1-4; D not resolved. The specimen was peripheral blood. The sequence was obtained from a woman aged 25 to 39 with COVID-19, enrolled during active disease. CDR3 loop: CASSLSGRNEKLFF. Here the CDR3 DNA reads TGTGCCAGCAGTTTATCGGGGAGGAATGAAAAACTGTTTTTT. Drawing the rest from reference TRBV27 and TRBJ1-4, the complete variable domain is EAQVTQNPRYLITVTGKKLTVTCSQNMNHEYMSWYRQDPGLGLRQIYYSMNVEVTDKGDVPEGYKVSRKEKRNFPLILESPSPNQTSLYFCASSLSGRNEKLFFGSGTQLSVL.